The 2 T cell receptor beta chains listed next were all sequenced from one sample in a study of T cells in Graves' hyperthyroidism and ophthalmopathy. RNA transcripts served as the template for amplifying TCR beta CDR3 regions. The HTBI primer set served for first-round RT-PCR of the TCR CDR3. TCRdb recomputed calls from the multiplex PCR reads with MiXCR, one row per CDR3 protein. The sample holds a few hundred thousand distinct CDR3 sequences, 40% to 55% seen once. The sequenced sample was peripheral blood or thyroid tissue (not recorded which). These receptors were collected from an adult woman with Graves' disease, either hyperthyroidism or ophthalmopathy (not recorded which).

This sequence joins TRBV7-3 and TRBJ1-6; no clear D. This CDR3 comprises 16 residues. Deletions cut 0 bases from V and 10 bases from J, with 16 bases between. Germline V gene sequence: CDR1 SGHTA, CDR2 FQGTGA. This chain's CDR3 is CASSLTGSSFRSPLHF. The CDR3 DNA is TGTGCCAGCAGCTTAACAGGGAGTAGCTTTCGGTCACCCCTCCACTTT.

This clonotype has a count of ten or more. The CDR3 here is CASRVLTYSGNTIYF. The CDR3 DNA follows: TGTGCCAGCAGAGTTTTGACATACTCTGGAAACACCATATATTTT. The rearrangement uses TRBV12-3 or TRBV12-4 and TRBJ1-3; the D is unclear. This CDR3 region has 15 residues. Trimming cost V 6 bases and J 0 bases, with 12 bases left between them.